Many counts were recorded for the clone carrying this T cell receptor (beta chain). Recovered participants had two consecutive negative NP/OP PCR tests, healthcare professional clearance, or symptom resolution. The source of the sample is a study of blood T cell repertoires in COVID-19. As handled by the study authors: Reference gene primer amplification in the assay estimated nucleated cell counts. Libraries were prepared by immunoSEQ multiplex PCR; TCRdb keeps only in-frame clonotypes and omits some of them. V and J calls and clone size are copied from that table; D and trimming were computed from the DNA. The sample records 390,000 or so clones, around nine tenths being singletons. V lost 2 bases and J lost 1, with 8 bases in between. The CDR3 loop spans 15 amino acids. CDR1 and CDR2 (germline): MNHEY, SVGAGI.

This chain joins TRBV6-5 and TRBJ2-2, with D possibly TRBD2 on 6 matching bases. The source of this sequence is a woman aged 45-59 years who had recovered from COVID-19. The sequenced material came from PBMCs or T cells enriched from blood (not recorded which). The CDR3 DNA reads as TGTGCCAGCAGTTACGCCGGGGGGAACACCGGGGAGCTGTTTTTT. Its translation is CASSYAGGNTGELFF.